The 23 T cell receptor beta chains presented below share a single source sample, sequenced in a study of blood T cell repertoires in COVID-19. This table comes from immunoSEQ multiplex PCR, and its TCRdb copy is limited to in-frame clones, with some not included. The sample has around 260,000 clones, about 80% seen once. Source material: PBMCs or T cells enriched from blood (not recorded which). All receptors derive from a man aged 25 to 45 with acute COVID-19.

The V call is TRBV5-4, the J call TRBJ2-5, with TRBD2 matching over 12 bases. The CDR3 totals 16 residues. The germline V gene has CDR1 SGHNT and CDR2 YYREEE (reference sequence). The J segment lost 11 bases and the V segment lost 4 bases, leaving 15 bases of the junction unmatched. CDR3 amino acids: CASSTGSLAGGPGQYF. The CDR3 coding sequence is TGTGCCAGCAGCACGGGCTCACTAGCGGGAGGTCCGGGACAGTACTTC.

The chain has TRBV2 and TRBJ1-4; maybe TRBD1 (5 bases). The CDR3 is 14 amino acids. Between the trimmed V and J ends, which lost 8 bases and 0 bases, there was a span of 10 bases. From germline, CDR1 is SNHLY and CDR2 FYNNEI. The CDR3 here is CASGPTATNEKLFF. The DNA of the CDR3 is TGTGCCAGCGGGCCGACAGCAACTAATGAAAAACTGTTTTTT.

This sequence joins TRBV14 and TRBJ1-3; D unresolved. Germline V gives CDR1 SGHDN, CDR2 FVKESK. This CDR3 has 16 amino acids. Trimming cost V 0 bases and J 0 bases, with 9 bases left between them. The CDR3 sequence is CASSQDLASSGNTIYF. CDR3 nucleotides: TGTGCCAGCAGCCAAGATCTCGCGAGCTCTGGAAACACCATATATTTT. Full variable domain (remainder filled in from reference TRBV14 and TRBJ1-3): EAGVTQFPSHSVIEKGQTVTLRCDPISGHDNLYWYRRVMGKEIKFLLHFVKESKQDESGMPNNRFLAERTGGTYSTLKVQPAELEDSGVYFCASSQDLASSGNTIYFGEGSWLTVV.

This clone was seen once. The CDR3 DNA follows: TGTGCCAGCAGTGGGGAAAAACAGGAGATCAGAACTAATGAAAAACTGTTTTTT. Its translation is CASSGEKQEIRTNEKLFF. V is TRBV28 and J is TRBJ1-4; tentatively, D is TRBD1 (5 bases). The germline CDR1 and CDR2 sequences are MDHEN and SYDVKM. CDR3 size: 18 residues. V was trimmed by 5 bases and J by 1 base, leaving 20 bases between them.

The sample holds one count of this clone. The chain recombines TRBV5-4 with TRBJ2-7; TRBD2 agrees at 8 bases. Germline CDR1 is SGHNT and CDR2 is YYREEE (reference sequence). Trimming at V came to 3 bases and at J to 0 bases, leaving 14 bases not matched to a gene. The CDR3 totals 18 residues. CDR3 residues: CASSSVPSGLGSSYEQYV. For the CDR3, the DNA is TGTGCCAGCAGCTCGGTTCCCTCGGGACTAGGAAGCTCCTACGAGCAGTACGTC.

V usage is TRBV6-5 and J usage is TRBJ2-3; 9 nucleotides line up with TRBD2. In germline, CDR1 is MNHEY, CDR2 SVGAGI. The CDR3 is made up of 16 amino acids. V shed 0 bases and J 0 bases; nucleotides not matched to a gene: 1. The CDR3 bases are TGTGCCAGCAGTTACTCGGGACTAGCTAGCACAGATACGCAGTATTTT. Amino acids: CASSYSGLASTDTQYF.

Only a few counts were recorded for this clone. Additional DNA sequences in this sample encode the identical CDR3. The V gene is TRBV24-1, the J gene TRBJ1-5; the match to TRBD1 covers 9 bases. Germline V gives CDR1 KGHDR, CDR2 SFDVKD. This CDR3 has 15 amino acids. Unmatched junction bases numbered 3, after V lost 3 bases and J lost 4 bases. DNA for the CDR3: TGTGCCACCAGTGATCCGACAGGGGGAAATCAGCCCCAGCATTTT. It specifies CATSDPTGGNQPQHF.

This chain uses TRBV7-9 with TRBJ1-2; possibly TRBD1 for D (5 bases). CDR1 is SEHNR, CDR2 FQNEAQ, per germline (reference sequence). The V and J ends lost 2 bases and 4 bases respectively, with 5 bases between them. This CDR3 has 12 amino acids. CDR3 in amino acids: CASSLTGYGYTF. CDR3 nucleotides: TGTGCCAGCAGCTTAACAGGCTATGGCTACACCTTC.

CDR3 nucleotides: TGTGCCAGCAGCTTAGGGGGTCAGGGACTTGGCTACACCTTC. Translation gives CASSLGGQGLGYTF. V is TRBV7-8 and J is TRBJ1-2; D is perhaps TRBD1 (5 bases). Germline V CDR1 and CDR2: SGHVS, FQNEAQ. Trimming stripped 1 base from V and 7 bases from J, with 13 bases between. The CDR3 covers 14 residues.

The V call is TRBV6-5, the J call TRBJ1-1; 12 bases map to TRBD1. The germline V gene has CDR1 MNHEY and CDR2 SVGAGI. The CDR3 runs to 12 residues. The J segment lost 11 bases and the V segment lost 6 bases, leaving 4 bases of the junction unmatched. For the CDR3, the DNA is TGTGCCAGCAGCAAGGGACAGGGGGCGGCTTTCTTT. Its translation: CASSKGQGAAFF.

This clone was counted only a few times. The V gene is TRBV5-6, the J gene TRBJ1-1, with a possible D match to TRBD1 (6 bases). CDR1 is SGHDT, CDR2 YYEEEE, per germline. V was shortened by 2 bases and J by 3 bases, with 11 bases between the two germline ends. The CDR3 spans 14 residues. CDR3 amino acids: CASSFDRMYTEAFF. CDR3 sequence (DNA): TGTGCCAGCAGCTTCGACAGGATGTACACTGAAGCTTTCTTT. The whole variable domain, filled in from reference TRBV5-6 and TRBJ1-1, reads DAGVTQSPTHLIKTRGQQVTLRCSPKSGHDTVSWYQQALGQGPQFIFQYYEEEERQRGNFPDRFSGHQFPNYSSELNVNALLLGDSALYLCASSFDRMYTEAFFGQGTRLTVV.

The chain recombines TRBV28 with TRBJ2-5; D perhaps matches TRBD1 (6 bases). Germline loops: CDR1 MDHEN, CDR2 SYDVKM. Trimming shortened V by 9 bases and J by 4 bases, and 21 bases separated the two germline ends. The CDR3 is 15 residues long. The DNA of the CDR3 is TGTGCCAGTACCCCGACAGGCCTTCGACCAGAGACCCAGTACTTC. It yields the protein CASTPTGLRPETQYF.

V gene TRBV30 combines with J gene TRBJ2-1; 8 positions match TRBD2. From germline, CDR1 is GTSNPN and CDR2 SVGIG (reference sequence). There are 12 residues in the CDR3. Trimming at V came to 8 bases and at J to 5 bases, leaving 5 bases not matched to a gene. The CDR3 protein is CARSGSHNEQFF. In DNA form, the CDR3 reads TGTGCCCGCAGCGGGAGCCACAATGAGCAGTTCTTC.

The genes are TRBV25-1 and TRBJ2-5, with a tentative D call TRBD2 (5 bases). The CDR3 length is 15 residues. Looked up from germline, CDR1 is MGHDK and CDR2 is SYGVNS. V was trimmed by 2 bases and J by 5 bases, leaving 15 bases between them. The CDR3 coding sequence is TGTGCCAGCAGTGAAGGAGGCCTTCTACGGGAGACCCAGTACTTC. Protein: CASSEGGLLRETQYF. Variable domain in full (rest from reference TRBV25-1 and TRBJ2-5): EADIYQTPRYLVIGTGKKITLECSQTMGHDKMYWYQQDPGMELHLIHYSYGVNSTEKGDLSSESTVSRIRTEHFPLTLESARPSHTSQYLCASSEGGLLRETQYFGPGTRLLVL.

There are many counts of this clone. V is TRBV6-1 and J is TRBJ1-3, with 7 positions matching TRBD1. J lost 4 bases, V lost 1 base, and 4 bases had no gene match. The V gene's germline CDR1 is MNHNS and CDR2 SASEGT. The CDR3 covers 15 residues. CDR3 sequence (DNA): TGTGCCAGCAGTGAAGAGACAGGGTCCGGAAACACCATATATTTT. It specifies CASSEETGSGNTIYF.

The chain is built from TRBV6-1 and TRBJ1-1; D gene ambiguous. CDR1 is MNHNS and CDR2 is SASEGT in the germline V gene. The CDR3 has 14 residues. Trimming removed 2 bases from V and 0 bases from J, with 7 bases in between. CDR3 nucleotide sequence: TGTGCCAGCAGTGAATCAGGCTTGAACACTGAAGCTTTCTTT. As protein: CASSESGLNTEAFF.

The chain recombines TRBV25-1 with TRBJ2-1; 15 positions agree with TRBD2. Germline trimming cut 7 bases from V and 4 bases from J; bases unmatched to any gene: 8. The CDR3 is 17 residues long. The germline CDR1 and CDR2 sequences are MGHDK and SYGVNS. The CDR3 DNA reads TGTGCCAGCATGCGGACTAGCGGGGGGGCCGTGTACAATGAGCAGTTCTTC. This codes for CASMRTSGGAVYNEQFF.

The chain recombines TRBV18 with TRBJ2-1; 14 bases are shared with TRBD2. Germline V gene sequence: CDR1 KGHSH, CDR2 LQKENI. The CDR3 covers 16 residues. J lost 6 bases, V lost 2 bases, and 3 bases had no gene match. CDR3 in DNA: TGTGCCAGCTCACCAGGGACTAGCGGGAGTATCAATGAGCAGTTCTTC. Residues: CASSPGTSGSINEQFF.

The gene calls are TRBV3-1 (or the pseudogene TRBV3-2) and TRBJ1-5, with 7 bases that match TRBD1. Germline V gives CDR1 LGHDT, CDR2 YNNKEL (reference sequence). The ends lost 4 bases at V and 4 bases at J; junction bases unmatched: 7. The CDR3 runs to 15 residues. DNA of the CDR3: TGTGCCAGCAGCCTGCGACAGGGAGGTAATCAGCCCCAGCATTTT. Encoded protein: CASSLRQGGNQPQHF.

The chain carries TRBV13 and TRBJ1-5; no reliable D call. CDR1 PRHDT and CDR2 FYEKMQ come from the germline V gene (reference sequence). This CDR3 contains 14 residues. V was pared by 2 bases and J by 0 bases, with 5 bases between. The CDR3 DNA reads TGTGCCAGCAGCTTAACGGGTAGCAATCAGCCCCAGCATTTT. It specifies CASSLTGSNQPQHF.

The rearrangement joins TRBV19 to TRBJ1-1, with 11 bases aligning to TRBD1. Germline CDR1 and CDR2: LNHDA and SQIVND (reference sequence). V was pared by 7 bases and J by 5 bases, with 6 bases of the junction left unmatched. The CDR3 extends over 14 amino acids. The CDR3 reads CASNYRDRGTEAFF. The CDR3 bases are TGTGCCAGTAACTACCGGGACAGGGGGACTGAAGCTTTCTTT.

This chain connects TRBV13 to TRBJ1-2; 12 bases are shared with TRBD1. With 5 bases clipped from V and 6 bases from J, the junction kept 4 bases outside the gene matches. The germline CDR1 and CDR2 sequences are PRHDT and FYEKMQ (reference sequence). The CDR3 totals 14 residues. CDR3 region: CASSHGTGGDGYTF. The CDR3 DNA reads as TGTGCCAGCAGCCACGGGACAGGGGGCGATGGCTACACCTTC.

Here the CDR3 reads CSVAGQGAVTEAFF. As DNA, the CDR3 is TGCAGCGTCGCGGGACAGGGGGCGGTTACTGAAGCTTTCTTT. V usage is TRBV29-1 and J usage is TRBJ1-1; 12 nucleotides align to TRBD1. The trim removed 6 bases at V and 5 bases at J, leaving 7 bases unmatched. The CDR3 runs 14 residues. CDR1 is SQVTM, CDR2 ANQGSEA, per germline.